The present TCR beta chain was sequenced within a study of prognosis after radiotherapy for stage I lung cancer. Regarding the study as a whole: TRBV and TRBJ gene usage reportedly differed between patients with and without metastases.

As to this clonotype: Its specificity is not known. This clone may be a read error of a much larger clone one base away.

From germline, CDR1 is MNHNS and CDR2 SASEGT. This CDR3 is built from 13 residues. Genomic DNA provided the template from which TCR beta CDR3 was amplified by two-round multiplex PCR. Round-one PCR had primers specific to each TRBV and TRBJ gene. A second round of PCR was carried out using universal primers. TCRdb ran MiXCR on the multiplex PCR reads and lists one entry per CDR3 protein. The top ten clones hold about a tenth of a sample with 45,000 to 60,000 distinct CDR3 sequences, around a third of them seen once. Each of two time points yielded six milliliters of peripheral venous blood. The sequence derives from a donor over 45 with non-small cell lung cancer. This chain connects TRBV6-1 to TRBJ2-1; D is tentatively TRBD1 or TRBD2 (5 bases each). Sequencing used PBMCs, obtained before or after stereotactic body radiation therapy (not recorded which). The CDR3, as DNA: TGTGCCTCCAATCGGGACGGGTACAATGAGCATTTCTTC. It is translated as CASNRDGYNEHFF.